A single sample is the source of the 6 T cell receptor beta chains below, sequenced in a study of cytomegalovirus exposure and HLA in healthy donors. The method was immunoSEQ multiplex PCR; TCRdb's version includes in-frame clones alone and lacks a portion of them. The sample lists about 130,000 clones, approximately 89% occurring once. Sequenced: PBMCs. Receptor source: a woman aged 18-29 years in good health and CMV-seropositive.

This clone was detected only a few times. The CDR3 sequence is CATSIRSTNQPQHF. The CDR3 DNA is TGTGCCACCAGCATTCGTAGTACCAATCAGCCCCAGCATTTT. This chain joins TRBV15 and TRBJ1-5; D not resolved. Trimming shortened V by 4 bases and J by 3 bases, and 10 bases separated the two germline ends. The CDR3 loop spans 14 amino acids. Per germline, CDR1 LNHNV and CDR2 YYDKDF (reference sequence).

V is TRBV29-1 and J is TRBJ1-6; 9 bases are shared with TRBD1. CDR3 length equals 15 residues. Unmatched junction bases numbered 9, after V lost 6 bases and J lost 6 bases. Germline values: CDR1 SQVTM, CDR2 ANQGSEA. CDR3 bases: TGCAGCGTCCGGACAGGGGATCCCTTTAATTCACCCCTCCACTTT. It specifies CSVRTGDPFNSPLHF. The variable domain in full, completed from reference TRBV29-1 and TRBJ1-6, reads SAVISQKPSRDICQRGTSLTIQCQVDSQVTMMFWYRQQPGQSLTLIATANQGSEATYESGFVIDKFPISRPNLTFSTLTVSNMSPEDSSIYLCSVRTGDPFNSPLHFGNGTRLTVT.

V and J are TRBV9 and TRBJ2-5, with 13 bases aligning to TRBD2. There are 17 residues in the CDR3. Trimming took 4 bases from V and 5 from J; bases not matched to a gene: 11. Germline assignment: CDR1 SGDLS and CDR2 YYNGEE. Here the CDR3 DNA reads TGTGCCAGCAGCTCGAAAACTAGCGGGGGGGCCTGGGAGACCCAGTACTTC. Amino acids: CASSSKTSGGAWETQYF.

CDR3 in DNA: TGTGCCAGCAGCCTGGGGACAGGGAGGTATGTTGGCTACACCTTC. Its protein product is CASSLGTGRYVGYTF. This rearrangement joins TRBV5-4 to TRBJ1-2; 9 positions agree with TRBD1. V trimming: 4 bases; J trimming: 7 bases; junction bases outside the gene matches: 11. This CDR3 contains 15 residues. CDR1 is SGHNT and CDR2 is YYREEE in the germline V gene (reference sequence).

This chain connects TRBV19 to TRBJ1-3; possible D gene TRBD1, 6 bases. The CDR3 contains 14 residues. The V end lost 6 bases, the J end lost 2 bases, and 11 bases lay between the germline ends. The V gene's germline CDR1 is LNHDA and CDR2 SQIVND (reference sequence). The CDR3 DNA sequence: TGTGCCAGTAGGGGCCGACAGGCTGGAAACACCATATATTTT. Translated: CASRGRQAGNTIYF. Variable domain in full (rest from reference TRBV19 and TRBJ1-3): DGGITQSPKYLFRKEGQNVTLSCEQNLNHDAMYWYRQDPGQGLRLIYYSQIVNDFQKGDIAEGYSVSREKKESFPLTVTSAQKNPTAFYLCASRGRQAGNTIYFGEGSWLTVV.

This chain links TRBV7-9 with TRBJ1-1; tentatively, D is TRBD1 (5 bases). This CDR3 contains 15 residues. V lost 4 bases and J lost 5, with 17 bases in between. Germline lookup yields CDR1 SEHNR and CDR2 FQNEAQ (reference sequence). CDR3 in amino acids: CASSSSLQGRTEAFF. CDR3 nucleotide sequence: TGTGCCAGCAGCTCATCCCTGCAGGGAAGGACTGAAGCTTTCTTT. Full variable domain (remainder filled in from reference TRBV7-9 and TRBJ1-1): DTGVSQNPRHKITKRGQNVTFRCDPISEHNRLYWYRQTLGQGPEFLTYFQNEAQLEKSRLLSDRFSAERPKGSFSTLEIQRTEQGDSAMYLCASSSSLQGRTEAFFGQGTRLTVV.